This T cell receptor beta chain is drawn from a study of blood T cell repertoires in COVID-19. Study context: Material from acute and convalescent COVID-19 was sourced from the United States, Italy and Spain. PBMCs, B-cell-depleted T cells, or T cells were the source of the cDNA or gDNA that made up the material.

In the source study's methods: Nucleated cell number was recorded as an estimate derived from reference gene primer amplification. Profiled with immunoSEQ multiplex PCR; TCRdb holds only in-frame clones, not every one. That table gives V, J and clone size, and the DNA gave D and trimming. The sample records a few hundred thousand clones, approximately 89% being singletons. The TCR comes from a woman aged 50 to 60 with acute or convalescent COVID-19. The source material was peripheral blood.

The CDR3 region has the DNA TGTGCCAGCTCATCCGCGGGACCAAACTACAATGAGCAGTTCTTC. It encodes CASSSAGPNYNEQFF. The chain recombines TRBV18 with TRBJ2-1, with TRBD2 as a possible D gene (6 bases). With 5 bases removed from V and 3 bases from J, the gap between germline ends came to 14 bases. This CDR3 is 15 amino acids long. The germline gives CDR1 KGHSH, CDR2 LQKENI.